This T cell receptor (beta chain) was sequenced for a study of early T cells in non-severe SARS-CoV-2 infection. Separate cDNA molecules each had unique molecular identifiers attached to them. MiXCR, run by TCRdb on the 5' RACE reads, gives a single entry per CDR3 protein. The table shows 80,000 to 100,000 distinct CDR3 sequences, with about 12% occurring only once. The CDR3 is 13 residues long. Trimming removed 5 bases from V and 1 base from J, with 7 bases in between. Per germline, CDR1 SEHNR and CDR2 FQNEAQ (reference sequence). Study-wide results and caveats: VDJdb matching skewed toward anti-spike CD8 responses, missing private and CD4 specificities.

As regards this clonotype: The antigen remains undetermined.

This clonotype originated in an adult who was a healthcare worker with PCR-confirmed SARS-CoV-2 infection or an uninfected control (not recorded which). The V and J genes are TRBV7-9 and TRBJ2-3; D not resolved. The sequenced sample was whole blood. The CDR3, as DNA: TGTGCCAGCAGCGCTTCTGGCACAGATACGCAGTATTTT. The encoded protein is CASSASGTDTQYF.